This T cell receptor beta chain is drawn from a study of T cell changes during pregnancy in multiple sclerosis. This clone was counted a single time. The repertoire was sequenced with immunoSEQ multiplex PCR; TCRdb's copy has only in-frame clones and lacks some. The data show 25,000 to 35,000 clones, 87% seen once. The sample was CD8+ T cells from peripheral blood mononuclear cells, taken before pregnancy. The TCR originated in a female donor with multiple sclerosis, enrolled in a pregnancy study.

The CDR3 DNA reads TGTGCCAGCAGGGGTTTCCGGGACAGGGGAGCGGGCAGAGAGACCCAGTACTTC. The encoded protein is CASRGFRDRGAGRETQYF. The genes are TRBV7-9 and TRBJ2-5, with TRBD1 matching over 10 bases. The CDR3 extends over 18 amino acids. The V segment lost 6 bases and the J segment 4 bases; nucleotides outside the gene matches: 17. Per the germline V gene, CDR1 is SEHNR and CDR2 is FQNEAQ (reference sequence).